The TCR beta chain under discussion was sequenced for a study of identical twins. This clonotype has more than one count but fewer than ten. Its antigen is not identified. Germline V lookup: CDR1 ENHRY, CDR2 SYGVKD. Trimming left V 2 bases short and J 8 bases short, with 12 bases between. The CDR3 is made up of 13 amino acids. A single record per CDR3 protein comes from TCRdb applying MiXCR to the 5' RACE reads. The sample records about 340,000 distinct CDR3 sequences, approximately 8.7% being singletons. Findings and limits, study-wide: A lower insertion count was a feature of abundant cord blood beta clonotypes, with no such feature in memory repertoires. Zero-insertion analyses were open to partial confounding by invariant MAIT and iNKT cells. Monozygotic twins shared more out-of-frame TCR alpha than recombination models predicted.

Healthy Caucasians provided all donations. The sample comprised naive T cells sorted from blood. The rearrangement joins TRBV10-3 to TRBJ1-1; no reliable D call. The clonotype was recovered from a woman aged 45-65 years in good health. CDR3 residues: CAISERIGREAFF. CDR3 coding DNA: TGTGCCATCAGTGAGCGGATCGGACGAGAAGCTTTCTTT.